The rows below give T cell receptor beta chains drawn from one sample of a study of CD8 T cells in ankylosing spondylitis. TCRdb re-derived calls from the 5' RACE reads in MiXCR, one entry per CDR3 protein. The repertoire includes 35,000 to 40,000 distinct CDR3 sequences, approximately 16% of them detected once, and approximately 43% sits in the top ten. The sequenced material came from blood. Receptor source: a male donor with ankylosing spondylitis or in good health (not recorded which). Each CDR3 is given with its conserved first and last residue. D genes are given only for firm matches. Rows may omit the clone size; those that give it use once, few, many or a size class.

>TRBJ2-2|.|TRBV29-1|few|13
TGCAGCGCCGAGGAAGGGGGAGCCGGGGAGCTGTTTTTT
CSAEEGGAGELFF
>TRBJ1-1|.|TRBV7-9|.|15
TGTGCCAGCAGCTTAAGGGCAGGGGCAAACACTGAAGCTTTCTTT
CASSLRAGANTEAFF
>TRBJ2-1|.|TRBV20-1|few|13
TGCAGTGCTCGGGCAGAAGCGGGTTATGAGCAGTTCTTC
CSARAEAGYEQFF
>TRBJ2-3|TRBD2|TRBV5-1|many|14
TGCGCCAGCAGCTTAAGCGGGGGCACAGATACGCAGTATTTT
CASSLSGGTDTQYF
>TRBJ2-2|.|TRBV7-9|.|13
TGTGCCAGCAGCGCCCTTTATCCCGGGGAGCTGTTTTTT
CASSALYPGELFF
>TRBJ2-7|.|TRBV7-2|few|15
TGTGCCAGCAGCTTAGTGGTCAGACCTGACTACGAGCAGTACTTC
CASSLVVRPDYEQYF
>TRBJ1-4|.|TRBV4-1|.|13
TGCGCCAGCGGAACTGCAACTAATGAAAAACTGTTTTTT
CASGTATNEKLFF
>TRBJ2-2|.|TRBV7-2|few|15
TGTGCCAGCAGCTCCCAGGACAGCTACACCGGGGAGCTGTTTTTT
CASSSQDSYTGELFF
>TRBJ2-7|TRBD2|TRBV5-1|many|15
TGCGCCAGCAGCAACCCGGGACTAGCGAGCTACGAGCAGTACTTC
CASSNPGLASYEQYF
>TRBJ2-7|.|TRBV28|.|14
TGTGCCAGCAGTTTCCCTGGACAGCTCTACGAGCAGTACTTC
CASSFPGQLYEQYF